The 30 T cell receptor beta chains below come from one sample, sequenced in a study of Graves' ophthalmopathy and Graves' hyperthyroidism. Using RNA transcripts, the TCR beta CDR3 regions were amplified. HTBI-primed RT-PCR formed the first round, and a multiplex PCR formed the second. Via MiXCR, TCRdb re-called the multiplex PCR reads, giving one row per CDR3 protein. In the table there are around 1.1 million distinct CDR3 sequences, less than 45% of which are singletons. Sequenced: peripheral blood or thyroid tissue (not recorded which). Receptors originate from an adult man with Graves' hyperthyroidism.

This clonotype was found many times. V gene TRBV9 combines with J gene TRBJ2-7, with a tentative D call TRBD2 (6 bases). In germline, CDR1 is SGDLS, CDR2 YYNGEE. The CDR3 loop spans 15 amino acids. Between the trimmed V and J ends, which lost 3 bases and 0 bases, there was a span of 13 bases. DNA for the CDR3: TGTGCCAGCAGCGGGTCTAGCGACTTCTCCTACGAGCAGTACTTC. It codes for CASSGSSDFSYEQYF. The whole variable domain, filled in from reference TRBV9 and TRBJ2-7, reads DSGVTQTPKHLITATGQRVTLRCSPRSGDLSVYWYQQSLDQGLQFLIQYYNGEERAKGNILERFSAQQFPDLHSELNLSSLELGDSALYFCASSGSSDFSYEQYFGPGTRLTVT.

Remarks on this clonotype: This could be a read error, since a much larger clone is one nucleotide away. This chain joins TRBV6-6 and TRBJ1-1, with a weak D call TRBD1 (6 bases). The length of the CDR3 is 13 residues. Trimming stripped 8 bases from V and 0 bases from J, with 10 bases between. CDR1 is MNHNY, CDR2 SVGAGI, per germline (reference sequence). The CDR3 DNA follows: TGTGCCAGCGACGGGGGCCTGAACACTGAAGCTTTCTTT. It encodes CASDGGLNTEAFF.

This clonotype was seen more than once but under ten times. The chain carries TRBV2 and TRBJ1-6; D is unclear. V lost 5 bases and J 0 bases, leaving 11 bases between the germline ends. The CDR3 totals 16 residues. CDR1 and CDR2 from the germline V gene are SNHLY and FYNNEI. CDR3 in DNA: TGTGCCAGCAGTCCCATGGGGAGCTCCTATAATTCACCCCTCCACTTT. Amino acids: CASSPMGSSYNSPLHF.

This clonotype came up a few times. The chain carries TRBV10-3 and TRBJ1-2; D uncertain. This CDR3 spans 16 amino acids. The germline gives CDR1 ENHRY, CDR2 SYGVKD. V was pared by 6 bases and J by 2 bases, with 19 bases between. The DNA for the CDR3 is TGTGCCATCAGGGGTAAACGGGGTTTCGGAAACTATGGCTACACCTTC. Translated, it gives CAIRGKRGFGNYGYTF.

This clonotype was observed many times. V is TRBV2 and J is TRBJ2-2; the match to TRBD1 covers 9 bases. The V segment lost 4 bases and the J segment 6 bases; nucleotides outside the gene matches: 6. In germline, CDR1 is SNHLY, CDR2 FYNNEI. The CDR3 is made up of 15 amino acids. The CDR3 protein is CASSGHDRGSGELFF. The CDR3 coding sequence is TGTGCCAGCAGTGGGCATGACAGGGGGTCCGGGGAGCTGTTTTTT. Full variable domain (rest looked up from reference TRBV2 and TRBJ2-2): EPEVTQTPSHQVTQMGQEVILRCVPISNHLYFYWYRQILGQKVEFLVSFYNNEISEKSEIFDDQFSVERPDGSNFTLKIRSTKLEDSAMYFCASSGHDRGSGELFFGEGSRLTVL.

The rearrangement joins TRBV7-3 to TRBJ1-6, with D hard to call. The V end was cut by 2 bases, the J end by 9 bases, with 11 bases between. CDR1 is SGHTA and CDR2 is FQGTGA in the germline V gene. The CDR3 runs 14 residues. CDR3 sequence (DNA): TGTGCCAGCAGCTTAGGCTGGGGAAGTTCACCCCTCCACTTT. Translation: CASSLGWGSSPLHF.

The chain recombines TRBV10-3 with TRBJ2-5; tentatively, D is TRBD1 (5 bases). This CDR3 has 16 amino acids. V was cut by 3 bases and J by 1 base, with 15 bases left in between. Germline-derived CDR1 and CDR2 are ENHRY and SYGVKD. The DNA for the CDR3 is TGTGCCATCAGTGATAGTAGCAGGGATATCCAAGAGACCCAGTACTTC. Protein sequence: CAISDSSRDIQETQYF.

A remark on this clonotype: This sequence may be a read error, since a much larger clone differs from it by one base. The CDR3 region has the DNA TGCGTCACCTCGGGACAGGGGATTTCACCCCTCCACTTT. It specifies CVTSGQGISPLHF. The V and J genes are TRBV5-1 and TRBJ1-6; TRBD1 matches at 10 bases. CDR3 size: 13 residues. Germline CDR1 is SGHRS and CDR2 is YFSETQ.

Concerning this clonotype: The germline gene is not matched at one end of the junction; a read error may be the cause. The chain uses TRBV25-1 and TRBJ2-7, with TRBD2 identical over 10 bases. Germline CDR1 and CDR2: MGHDK and SYGVNS. The length of the CDR3 is 18 residues. CDR3 in DNA: TGCGCCAGCAGCCAAGAAAGGAGCGGGAGGGCCGGAGTCTACGAGCAGTACTTC. Protein product: CASSQERSGRAGVYEQYF.

The sample holds a few counts of this clonotype. This rearrangement joins TRBV12-3 or TRBV12-4 to TRBJ1-1, with D maybe TRBD1 (6 bases). Trimming pared 7 bases from V and 4 bases from J, leaving 22 bases between. There are 16 residues in the CDR3. This CDR3 is CASNPQGRIASTEAFF. In DNA, the CDR3 is TGTGCCAGCAATCCGCAGGGGCGAATCGCCAGCACTGAAGCTTTCTTT.

This chain joins TRBV4-2 and TRBJ1-1; D call uncertain. V was pared by 0 bases and J by 1 base, with 6 bases between. The CDR3 loop spans 14 amino acids. Germline CDR1 and CDR2: LGHNA and YNFKEQ. The CDR3 DNA follows: TGTGCCAGCAGCCAAGAAGCGCGGAACACTGAAGCTTTCTTT. Protein: CASSQEARNTEAFF.

The chain carries TRBV9 and TRBJ1-5; D gene unclear. The CDR3 length is 11 residues. The V end was cut by 4 bases, the J end by 13 bases, with 12 bases between. Germline V gene lookup returns CDR1 SGDLS and CDR2 YYNGEE. This CDR3 is CASSPSSGQHF. The CDR3 nucleotides read TGTGCCAGCAGCCCCTCATCCGGACAGCATTTT.

This clonotype was seen many times. The CDR3 region has the DNA TGTGCCAGCAGTGCCTTTCCCTCAGGGGACTATGGCTACACCTTC. Amino acid sequence: CASSAFPSGDYGYTF. This chain joins TRBV25-1 and TRBJ1-2; D perhaps matches TRBD1 (6 bases). Trimming removed 4 bases at V and 3 bases at J, with 15 bases between. The CDR3 has 15 amino acids. Germline values: CDR1 MGHDK, CDR2 SYGVNS.

This clonotype showed up just a few times. The chain links TRBV20-1 to TRBJ2-5; D is ambiguous. The V gene's germline CDR1 is DFQATT and CDR2 SNEGSKA (reference sequence). This CDR3 contains 12 residues. The V end was cut by 6 bases, the J end by 2 bases, with 10 bases between. CDR3 DNA sequence: TGCAGTGCCCCGGGTACACAAGAGACCCAGTACTTC. Amino acid sequence: CSAPGTQETQYF.

This clonotype was recorded at least ten times. The rearrangement joins TRBV7-3 to TRBJ2-2; D remains ambiguous. CDR1 and CDR2 from the germline V gene are SGHTA and FQGTGA. Trimming took 5 bases from V and 7 from J, leaving 11 bases between them. CDR3 size: 13 residues. DNA of the CDR3: TGTGCCAGCAGCGTTACCCAGATCGGGGAGCTGTTTTTT. Its protein is CASSVTQIGELFF.

The table lists this clonotype with a count of one. The chain links TRBV15 to TRBJ2-5; no clear D gene. Germline V lookup: CDR1 LNHNV, CDR2 YYDKDF (reference sequence). The CDR3 covers 15 residues. Trimming removed 2 bases at V and 9 bases at J, with 19 bases between. DNA for the CDR3: TGTGCCACCAGCAGAACCCAAGGCCCCAACCAGCCCCAGTACTTC. As protein: CATSRTQGPNQPQYF.

V and J are TRBV29-1 and TRBJ2-5; 10 bases are shared with TRBD1. This CDR3 has 17 amino acids. Trimming at V came to 0 bases and at J to 1 base, leaving 8 bases not matched to a gene. In germline, CDR1 is SQVTM, CDR2 ANQGSEA. CDR3 sequence (DNA): TGCAGCGTTGAAGATAACCGGGACAGGGGTGTCCAAGAGACCCAGTACTTC. Its translation: CSVEDNRDRGVQETQYF.

About this clonotype: A read error may explain this, as a much larger clone is one base away. The chain uses TRBV7-3 and TRBJ2-5; 7 nucleotides line up with TRBD1. The germline gives CDR1 SGHTA, CDR2 FQGTGA. The CDR3 has 15 amino acids. CDR3 DNA: TGTGCCAGCAGCTTACTGGGGACAGCCGAAGAGACCCAGTGCTTC. It encodes CASSLLGTAEETQCF.

A word on this clonotype: This sequence may be a read error, since a much larger clone differs from it by one base. CDR3 DNA: TGTGCCAGCAGCTTAGCCGACATCTTAGTCACCGCTGGGGCCAACGTCCTGACTTTC. It is translated as CASSLADILVTAGANVLTF. The genes are TRBV11-2 and TRBJ2-6; D unresolved. Germline loops: CDR1 SGHAT, CDR2 FQNNGV. There are 19 residues in the CDR3. The ends were cut back, 1 base at V and 2 bases at J, with 18 bases in the middle.

This clonotype came up a few times. The V and J genes are TRBV28 and TRBJ1-5; D ambiguous. The germline gives CDR1 MDHEN, CDR2 SYDVKM. This CDR3 comprises 12 residues. Trimming removed 3 bases at V and 4 bases at J, with 4 bases between. CDR3 DNA: TGTGCCAGCAGTTTTTGGAATCAGCCCCAGCATTTT. As protein: CASSFWNQPQHF.

The chain recombines TRBV7-2 with TRBJ2-7; 11 nucleotides align to TRBD1. J lost 6 bases, V lost 3 bases, and 7 bases had no gene match. Looked up from germline, CDR1 is SGHTA and CDR2 is FQGNSA. The CDR3 is made up of 15 amino acids. The CDR3 nucleotides are TGTGCCAGCAGCTTCTCCGGGACAGGGGGTGGCGAGCAGTACTTC. This gives the protein CASSFSGTGGGEQYF.

This clonotype was seen ten or more times. This chain uses TRBV9 with TRBJ2-2, with unresolved D. Germline V gene sequence: CDR1 SGDLS, CDR2 YYNGEE. The CDR3 covers 13 residues. V was cut by 0 bases and J by 6 bases, with 6 bases left in between. The DNA for the CDR3 is TGTGCCAGCAGCGTAGCGGTATCCGGGGAGCTGTTTTTT. Its protein product is CASSVAVSGELFF. The full variable domain, its missing parts supplied by reference TRBV9 and TRBJ2-2, is DSGVTQTPKHLITATGQRVTLRCSPRSGDLSVYWYQQSLDQGLQFLIQYYNGEERAKGNILERFSAQQFPDLHSELNLSSLELGDSALYFCASSVAVSGELFFGEGSRLTVL.

Details on this clonotype: A much more abundant neighbour one base away suggests this may be a read error. The CDR3, as DNA: TGTGCCAGCAGCTTCCAGGGGGCGGGTGAAAAACTGTTTTTT. Protein: CASSFQGAGEKLFF. The chain has TRBV5-4 and TRBJ1-4, with TRBD1 matching over 8 bases. The CDR3 extends over 14 amino acids. From germline, CDR1 is SGHNT and CDR2 YYREEE (reference sequence). The J segment lost 7 bases and the V segment lost 2 bases, leaving 4 bases of the junction unmatched.

This chain links TRBV15 with TRBJ1-5; possible D gene TRBD1, 6 bases. The CDR3 is 16 amino acids. Germline V CDR1 and CDR2: LNHNV, YYDKDF (reference sequence). Trimming removed 0 bases at V and 1 base at J, with 10 bases between. CDR3 protein: CATSRDVTGSNQPQHF. CDR3 in DNA: TGTGCCACCAGCAGAGACGTTACAGGGAGCAATCAGCCCCAGCATTTT.

V usage is TRBV29-1 and J usage is TRBJ2-7; maybe TRBD1 (8 bases). CDR1 and CDR2 (germline): SQVTM, ANQGSEA. With 8 bases removed from V and 0 bases from J, the gap between germline ends came to 26 bases. This CDR3 is built from 17 residues. The CDR3 here is CSTLGGTGQGPSYEQYF. The DNA for the CDR3 is TGCAGCACCCTGGGGGGGACCGGACAGGGACCCTCCTACGAGCAGTACTTC.

Concerning this clonotype itself: Being one base from a much bigger clone, this may be a read error. The chain is built from TRBV19 and TRBJ2-2; D not resolved. Germline CDR1 and CDR2: LNHDA and SQIVND (reference sequence). CDR3 length: 13 residues. V shed 3 bases and J shed 9 bases, with 11 bases lying between them. DNA for the CDR3: TGTGCCAGTAGTATGGACGGTTCTTGGGAGCTGTTTTTT. Protein sequence: CASSMDGSWELFF.

This rearrangement joins TRBV20-1 to TRBJ2-7; D possibly corresponds to TRBD1 (7 bases). CDR1 and CDR2 (germline): DFQATT, SNEGSKA (reference sequence). Trimming removed 6 bases at V and 1 base at J, with 13 bases between. The CDR3 covers 13 residues. The CDR3 is CSADRAGSYEQYF. The CDR3 DNA is TGCAGTGCCGACAGGGCGGGGTCCTACGAGCAGTACTTC.

This clonotype has a count of ten or more. This chain uses TRBV7-2 with TRBJ1-2, with unresolved D. The CDR3 has 11 amino acids. V lost 1 base and J lost 3, with 0 bases in between. The germline V gene has CDR1 SGHTA and CDR2 FQGNSA. The CDR3 DNA follows: TGTGCCAGCAGCTTAGACTATGGCTACACCTTC. Protein sequence: CASSLDYGYTF.

On this clonotype itself: This may be a read error, as it is one base from a much larger clone. The CDR3 region is CASSERSEGEPFF. The CDR3 DNA follows: TGTGCCAGCAGTGAACGCAGCGAGGGGGAGCCGTTTTTT. V gene TRBV2 combines with J gene TRBJ2-2; a weak D match, TRBD1 (6 bases). The germline V gene has CDR1 SNHLY and CDR2 FYNNEI. The CDR3 length is 13 residues.

This clonotype was detected many times. The chain uses TRBV7-2 and TRBJ2-5; D ambiguous. Trimming left V 5 bases short and J 3 bases short, with 10 bases between. This CDR3 has 13 amino acids. Germline-derived CDR1 and CDR2 are SGHTA and FQGNSA. CDR3 sequence (DNA): TGTGCCAGCAGCCGGCGGTATGAAGAGACCCAGTACTTC. The encoded protein is CASSRRYEETQYF.